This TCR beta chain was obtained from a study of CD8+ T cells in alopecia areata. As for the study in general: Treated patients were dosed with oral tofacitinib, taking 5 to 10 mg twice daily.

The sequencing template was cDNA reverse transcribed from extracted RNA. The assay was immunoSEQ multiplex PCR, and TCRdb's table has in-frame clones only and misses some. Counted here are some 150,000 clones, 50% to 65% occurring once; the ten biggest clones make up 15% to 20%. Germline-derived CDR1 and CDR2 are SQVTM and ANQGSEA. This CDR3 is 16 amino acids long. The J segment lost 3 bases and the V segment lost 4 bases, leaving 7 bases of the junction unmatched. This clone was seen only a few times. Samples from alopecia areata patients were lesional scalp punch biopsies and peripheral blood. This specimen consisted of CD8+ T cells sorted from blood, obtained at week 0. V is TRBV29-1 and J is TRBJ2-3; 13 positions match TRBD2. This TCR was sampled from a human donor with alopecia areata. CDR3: CSVGPGLAGITDTQYF. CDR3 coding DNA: TGCAGCGTTGGCCCGGGACTAGCGGGGATAACAGATACGCAGTATTTT.